These 3 T cell receptor beta chains came from one sample sequenced in a study of blood T cell repertoires in COVID-19 (TCRdb year 2020). Receptors were amplified or captured by the immunoSEQ multiplex PCR assay. The source is immuneACCESS, and TCRdb retained only in-frame sequences with V and J called. Part of the clones is not carried over; for the studies checked, unresolved V genes explain less than half of this, and the remainder is unexplained. The sample table records 80,000 or so clones; 81% of these occur just once. The ten largest clones take up around 40% of the sample. Sequencing input: peripheral blood. These TCRs come from a man at least 80 years old with acute or convalescent COVID-19.

This clone was observed a single time. The rearrangement uses TRBV30 and TRBJ1-1; 11 nucleotides line up with TRBD1. The CDR3 sequence is 17 residues long. J gave up 1 base and V 0 bases, and 7 bases lay outside the gene matches. Germline V gene sequence: CDR1 GTSNPN, CDR2 SVGIG (reference sequence). The CDR3 reads CAWSVGQGAGANTEAFF. CDR3 coding DNA: TGTGCCTGGAGTGTTGGACAGGGGGCCGGCGCGAACACTGAAGCTTTCTTT.

The V and J genes are TRBV5-5 and TRBJ2-7; no clear D gene. Trimming took 0 bases from V and 4 from J, leaving 14 bases between them. The CDR3 has 15 amino acids. Germline V gene data show CDR1 as SGHKS and CDR2 as YYEKEE (reference sequence). This CDR3 reads CASSLVYSLSYEQYF. CDR3 DNA sequence: TGTGCCAGCAGCTTGGTATACTCCCTCTCATACGAGCAGTACTTC.

The J gene is TRBJ1-5, the V gene TRBV16; D is ambiguous. Germline loops: CDR1 KGHSY, CDR2 FQNENV. Trimming removed 0 bases at V and 5 bases at J, with 11 bases between. The CDR3 totals 15 residues. The CDR3 DNA follows: TGTGCCAGCAGCCAATCACCCGGGTCAGATCAGCCCCAGCATTTT. It translates to CASSQSPGSDQPQHF.